This TCR beta chain was captured by sequencing in a study of cytomegalovirus exposure and HLA in healthy donors. Study summary: It was reported in a later analysis that the roughly 120 validation repertoires used the same platform as the 500 to 700 first-cohort repertoires. General observations from the study: The study flagged some 170 TCR beta chains as cytomegalovirus-associated. In vitro, a few CMV-associated chains proved specific for CMV antigens.

Concerning this clone: Its antigen is not known.

Profiling relied on immunoSEQ multiplex PCR, and the TCRdb table lists in-frame clones only, not all of them. The data hold approximately 72,000 clones, with roughly 94% observed a single time. The CDR3 contains 16 residues. V lost 0 bases, J lost 1 base, and 0 bases stayed unmatched. The germline gives CDR1 SGHRS, CDR2 YFSETQ. This sequence originates from a woman aged 18 to 35 in good health and CMV-seronegative. The chain recombines TRBV5-1 with TRBJ2-3; 12 bases line up with TRBD2. Sequenced material: PBMCs. The CDR3 reads CASSLGLAGGTDTQYF. In DNA, the CDR3 is TGCGCCAGCAGCTTGGGACTAGCGGGGGGCACAGATACGCAGTATTTT.